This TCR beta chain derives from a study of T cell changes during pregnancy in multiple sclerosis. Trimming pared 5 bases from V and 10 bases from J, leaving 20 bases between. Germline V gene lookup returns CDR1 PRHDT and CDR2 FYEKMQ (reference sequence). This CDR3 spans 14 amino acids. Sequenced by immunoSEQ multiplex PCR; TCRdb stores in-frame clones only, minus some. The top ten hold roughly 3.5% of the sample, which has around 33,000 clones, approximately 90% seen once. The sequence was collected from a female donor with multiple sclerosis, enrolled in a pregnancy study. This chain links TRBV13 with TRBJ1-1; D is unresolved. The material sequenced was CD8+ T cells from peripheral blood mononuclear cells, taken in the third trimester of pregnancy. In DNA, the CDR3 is TGTGCCAGCAGCCCCAGCTCCGGGTTCGGGAGAGCTTTCTTT. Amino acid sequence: CASSPSSGFGRAFF.